Only one count was recorded for the clone carrying this TCR beta chain. Its antigen is unknown. Running of the assay took place at deep level. Data came from immunoSEQ multiplex PCR; TCRdb stores just in-frame clones and leaves some out. The sample comprises 630,000 or so clones, roughly 98% of which are singletons, and 0.3% rests with the top ten. Terminally differentiated effector memory CD45RA+ cells were left out of the naive CD8 fraction, which was CD45RO-negative and positively selected for CCR7. Germline CDR1 and CDR2: MGHDK and SYGVNS. V lost 6 bases, J lost 5 bases, and 10 bases lay in between. CDR3 length: 12 residues. This sample is part of a study of shared clonotypes between healthy human individuals. Study summary: Each donor contributed plates that comprised three CD4 naive, three CD4 memory, two CD8 naive and one CD8 memory.

Study-level points and caveats: Clonotypes which were not shared had lower generation probabilities than clonotypes that all four donors shared.

The sequence was collected from a man aged 25 to 45 in good health. The chain combines TRBV25-1 with TRBJ1-1; D not certain. The source material was naive CD8+ T cells sorted from blood. The CDR3 sequence is CASRLDLTEAFF. The DNA of the CDR3 is TGTGCCAGCAGGCTCGACCTGACTGAAGCTTTCTTT.